This paragraph covers one T cell receptor beta chain sequence. Its antigen is not known. Alongside a J-beta primer mix, a sample-barcoded 5' primer served in a second PCR lasting roughly 6 to 11 cycles. TCRdb re-analysed the 5' RACE reads in MiXCR, keeping a single row per CDR3 protein. The data show hundreds of thousands of distinct CDR3 sequences, approximately 50% seen once. The data belong to a study of blood T cells in healthy people across ages. General study results and limits: Both higher diversity and more naive CD4+ cells marked long-lived donors when set against aged donors.

V gave up 4 bases and J gave up 2 bases, with 18 bases separating them. The germline V gene encodes CDR1 SEHNR and CDR2 FQNEAQ (reference sequence). This CDR3 is 17 amino acids long. The chain uses TRBV7-9 and TRBJ1-5; D is perhaps TRBD1 (6 bases). This sequence originates from a man aged 60 to 69 in good health. Sequencing was carried out using blood. CDR3 protein: CASSSEGGKMGNQPQHF. The CDR3 DNA sequence: TGTGCCAGCAGCTCTGAGGGGGGGAAGATGGGCAATCAGCCCCAGCATTTT.